Each of the 25 T cell receptor beta chains below was sequenced from the same sample in a study of OX40 agonist ivuxolimab in advanced cancers. Using immunoSEQ multiplex PCR, the repertoire was profiled, and TCRdb retains in-frame clones only, with some absent. Of over 40,000 clones listed, around nine tenths are singletons. This sample comprised CD4+ or CD8+ T cells sorted from blood, obtained in a trial of the OX40 agonist ivuxolimab. Every receptor here comes from an adult with an advanced solid tumor such as melanoma, head and neck, liver or kidney cancer.

The J gene is TRBJ2-5, the V gene TRBV4-2, with D possibly being TRBD2 (6 bases). This CDR3 contains 15 residues. Trimming cost V 1 base and J 5 bases, with 14 bases left between them. Germline V gene sequence: CDR1 LGHNA, CDR2 YNFKEQ. CDR3 amino acids: CASSQGGSGGETQYF. The CDR3 DNA reads TGTGCCAGCAGCCAAGGGGGTAGCGGAGGGGAGACCCAGTACTTC.

The chain carries TRBV18 and TRBJ2-7, with TRBD2 matching 8 bases. V lost 3 bases, J lost 0 bases, and 4 bases stayed unmatched. From germline, CDR1 is KGHSH and CDR2 LQKENI. CDR3 length: 15 residues. The CDR3 DNA reads as TGTGCCAGCTCACCCTCAAGCGGGAGCTCCTACGAGCAGTACTTC. Residues: CASSPSSGSSYEQYF.

The chain recombines TRBV2 with TRBJ2-2; D call uncertain. This CDR3 contains 15 residues. Trimming left V 6 bases short and J 0 bases short, with 11 bases between. CDR1 and CDR2 from the germline V gene are SNHLY and FYNNEI. The CDR3 region has the DNA TGTGCCAGCAGAGGTAGGGTAACGAACACCGGGGAGCTGTTTTTT. It translates to CASRGRVTNTGELFF.

The chain uses TRBV7-2 and TRBJ2-5, with D possibly matching TRBD1 (6 bases). Deletions cut 5 bases from V and 7 bases from J, with 20 bases between. This CDR3 region has 15 residues. Germline values: CDR1 SGHTA, CDR2 FQGNSA. The CDR3 sequence is CASSPDSTRVGTQYF. The CDR3 region has the DNA TGTGCCAGCAGCCCGGACAGTACTAGGGTCGGGACCCAGTACTTC.

The V and J genes are TRBV2 and TRBJ2-7; 8 bases are shared with TRBD1. The CDR3 is 13 residues long. Germline CDR1 reads SNHLY; CDR2 reads FYNNEI. Trimming cost V 5 bases and J 6 bases; bases outside gene matches: 6. CDR3 coding DNA: TGTGCCAGCAGTTGGCAGGGGGCCGGCGAGCAGTACTTC. Translating it yields CASSWQGAGEQYF.

The gene calls are TRBV19 and TRBJ2-7; perhaps D is TRBD1 or TRBD2 (5 bases each). Trimming removed 5 bases from V and 4 bases from J, with 18 bases in between. Germline CDR1 reads LNHDA; CDR2 reads SQIVND (reference sequence). The CDR3 has 15 residues. The CDR3, as DNA: TGTGCCAGTAGTCAACCGGGACGGCAGCCTTACGAGCAGTACTTC. Translation: CASSQPGRQPYEQYF.

The chain joins TRBV20-1 to TRBJ1-6; no clear D. Deletions cut 5 bases from V and 8 bases from J, with 7 bases between. There are 11 residues in the CDR3. CDR1 is DFQATT and CDR2 is SNEGSKA in the germline V gene (reference sequence). CDR3 sequence (DNA): TGCAGTGCTCGCTGGGATTCACCCCTCCACTTT. Protein: CSARWDSPLHF.

J is TRBJ2-1 and V is TRBV29-1; 9 bases fit TRBD2. Germline values: CDR1 SQVTM, CDR2 ANQGSEA. Trimming cost V 1 base and J 5 bases; bases outside gene matches: 9. There are 16 residues in the CDR3. The DNA for the CDR3 is TGCAGCGTTGAAGGGGTGTTAGCGGGAGTCCACAATGAGCAGTTCTTC. Its protein product is CSVEGVLAGVHNEQFF.

This sequence joins TRBV7-9 and TRBJ2-1; 10 bases agree with TRBD2. CDR1 is SEHNR and CDR2 is FQNEAQ in the germline V gene (reference sequence). This CDR3 has 16 amino acids. After removal of 8 bases from V and 3 bases from J, the junction contained 10 bases not matched to a gene. CDR3 coding DNA: TGTGCCAGCCACGATACTAGCGGGGAGGGCTACAATGAGCAGTTCTTC. Its protein is CASHDTSGEGYNEQFF.

V is TRBV7-2 and J is TRBJ2-3, with D tentatively TRBD1 (6 bases). Germline CDR1 and CDR2: SGHTA and FQGNSA. This CDR3 is built from 16 residues. The V end was cut by 4 bases, the J end by 4 bases, with 18 bases between. The CDR3 DNA follows: TGTGCCAGCAGCTGGCCCTCGGGACAAAGTTCAGATACGCAGTATTTT. It is translated as CASSWPSGQSSDTQYF.

This rearrangement joins TRBV7-9 to TRBJ2-3; D is uncertain. Germline V CDR1 and CDR2: SEHNR, FQNEAQ (reference sequence). V was clipped by 2 bases and J by 0 bases, with 12 bases between them. This CDR3 comprises 16 residues. The CDR3 DNA sequence: TGTGCCAGCAGCTTAAGCGTCTACAGTAGCACAGATACGCAGTATTTT. It translates to CASSLSVYSSTDTQYF. The variable domain in full, with the rest retrieved from reference TRBV7-9 and TRBJ2-3, is DTGVSQNPRHKITKRGQNVTFRCDPISEHNRLYWYRQTLGQGPEFLTYFQNEAQLEKSRLLSDRFSAERPKGSFSTLEIQRTEQGDSAMYLCASSLSVYSSTDTQYFGPGTRLTVL.

V gene TRBV19 combines with J gene TRBJ1-5; 7 bases are shared with TRBD1. V was pared by 6 bases and J by 3 bases, with 8 bases of the junction left unmatched. This CDR3 has 15 amino acids. The germline V gene encodes CDR1 LNHDA and CDR2 SQIVND (reference sequence). The CDR3 region has the DNA TGTGCCAGTAGCACACAGGGGAATAACAATCAGCCCCAGCATTTT. As protein: CASSTQGNNNQPQHF.

The chain joins TRBV30 to TRBJ2-7; the match to TRBD2 covers 10 bases. This CDR3 has 16 residues. CDR1 and CDR2 from the germline V gene are GTSNPN and SVGIG (reference sequence). The ends lost 3 bases at V and 4 bases at J; junction bases unmatched: 12. The CDR3: CAWRARDSGRRYEQYF. CDR3 DNA: TGTGCCTGGAGGGCCCGGGATAGCGGGAGGAGATACGAGCAGTACTTC.

The genes are TRBV29-1 and TRBJ2-7; D call uncertain. The CDR3 runs to 10 residues. The V and J ends lost 6 bases and 3 bases respectively, with 6 bases between them. CDR1 SQVTM and CDR2 ANQGSEA come from the germline V gene. In DNA form, the CDR3 reads TGCAGCGTGGCGGACTACGAGCAGTACTTC. This encodes CSVADYEQYF.

V and J are TRBV30 and TRBJ2-3; 7 positions agree with TRBD2. Germline V CDR1 and CDR2: GTSNPN, SVGIG (reference sequence). V was clipped by 3 bases and J by 10 bases; unmatched bases: 7. The CDR3 loop spans 12 amino acids. CDR3 bases: TGTGCCTGGAGATTCCTGACTAGCCCGCAGTATTTT. Its translation is CAWRFLTSPQYF.

The chain links TRBV29-1 to TRBJ2-5; D uncertain. CDR3 length: 13 residues. Germline V gives CDR1 SQVTM, CDR2 ANQGSEA. Trimming took off 1 base at V and 2 bases at J, with 8 bases between the two ends. The CDR3 is CSVEVTAQETQYF. For the CDR3, the DNA is TGCAGCGTTGAAGTCACAGCGCAAGAGACCCAGTACTTC.

The chain carries TRBV6-6 and TRBJ2-5; the D gene is possibly TRBD1 (6 bases). The germline V and J ends were trimmed by 7 bases and 4 bases, with 13 bases remaining between them. CDR1 and CDR2 (germline): MNHNY, SVGAGI (reference sequence). CDR3 size: 13 residues. The CDR3 here is CASTSGVGETQYF. The CDR3 coding sequence is TGTGCCAGCACCTCAGGGGTGGGAGAGACCCAGTACTTC.

This clone has only one observation. The chain carries TRBV19 and TRBJ1-6; D is possibly TRBD1 (5 bases). The CDR3 length is 17 residues. Germline CDR1 and CDR2: LNHDA and SQIVND (reference sequence). V was pared by 7 bases and J by 0 bases, with 16 bases between. Here the CDR3 DNA reads TGTGCCAGTACCCCGCGAGGGACCGTCTCCTATAATTCACCCCTCCACTTT. Its protein product is CASTPRGTVSYNSPLHF.

The chain carries TRBV9 and TRBJ2-1; the match to TRBD2 covers 12 bases. The CDR3 spans 16 residues. After removal of 3 bases from V and 8 bases from J, the junction contained 9 bases not matched to a gene. The V gene's germline CDR1 is SGDLS and CDR2 YYNGEE. The CDR3 DNA sequence: TGTGCCAGCAGCGGCGATCTAGCGGGAGGGAGACATGAGCAGTTCTTC. The encoded protein is CASSGDLAGGRHEQFF.

This clone was seen only once. Mismatch with germline at one junction end may stem from a read error. J is TRBJ2-7 and V is TRBV30; D tentatively fits TRBD1 or TRBD2 (5 bases each). Germline CDR1 GTSNPN, CDR2 SVGIG (reference sequence). This CDR3 is 11 amino acids long. Here the CDR3 DNA reads TGTACCTGGGAGACAGCCAGAAGCACGTACTTC. Encoded protein: CTWETARSTYF.

On this clone: The sample carries other DNA sequences with the same CDR3. The V gene is TRBV7-8, the J gene TRBJ2-7; D remains ambiguous. This CDR3 region has 12 residues. Germline V lookup: CDR1 SGHVS, CDR2 FQNEAQ. Trimming pared 3 bases from V and 4 bases from J, leaving 7 bases between. This chain's CDR3 is CASSLSSYEQYF. CDR3 coding DNA: TGTGCCAGCAGCTTGTCCTCGTACGAGCAGTACTTC.

This clone is labeled medium-sized. This rearrangement joins TRBV19 to TRBJ2-3; perhaps TRBD1 as D (7 bases). Germline CDR1 LNHDA, CDR2 SQIVND (reference sequence). V was clipped by 3 bases and J by 0 bases, with 13 bases between them. The CDR3 contains 16 residues. In nucleotides, the CDR3 is TGTGCCAGTAGTATGGAGGGACAGCTGAGCACAGATACGCAGTATTTT. Translated, it gives CASSMEGQLSTDTQYF. The variable domain in full, with the rest retrieved from reference TRBV19 and TRBJ2-3, is DGGITQSPKYLFRKEGQNVTLSCEQNLNHDAMYWYRQDPGQGLRLIYYSQIVNDFQKGDIAEGYSVSREKKESFPLTVTSAQKNPTAFYLCASSMEGQLSTDTQYFGPGTRLTVL.

This clone was seen a handful of times. V and J are TRBV14 and TRBJ1-1, with a weak D call TRBD1 (5 bases). The V gene lost 0 bases and the J gene lost 7 bases, with 9 bases spanning the gap. The CDR3 sequence is 13 residues long. Germline assignment: CDR1 SGHDN and CDR2 FVKESK. The CDR3 region is CASSQEYGGEAFF. The CDR3 coding sequence is TGTGCCAGCAGCCAAGAATATGGGGGTGAAGCTTTCTTT.

The J gene is TRBJ2-5, the V gene TRBV14, with D hard to call. The CDR3 length is 16 residues. The V and J ends lost 2 bases and 5 bases respectively, with 18 bases between them. CDR1 is SGHDN, CDR2 FVKESK, per germline. CDR3 protein: CASSQMGLGRRETQYF. In nucleotides, the CDR3 is TGTGCCAGCAGCCAAATGGGCTTAGGCAGGCGGGAGACCCAGTACTTC.

The CDR3: CASSLKMESNTGELFF. The CDR3 DNA is TGTGCCAGCAGCTTAAAGATGGAATCGAACACCGGGGAGCTGTTTTTT. The J gene is TRBJ2-2, the V gene TRBV7-9; D unresolved. There are 16 residues in the CDR3. V was cut by 2 bases and J by 0 bases, with 10 bases left in between. Germline V gene data show CDR1 as SEHNR and CDR2 as FQNEAQ (reference sequence). Variable domain in full (rest from reference TRBV7-9 and TRBJ2-2): DTGVSQNPRHKITKRGQNVTFRCDPISEHNRLYWYRQTLGQGPEFLTYFQNEAQLEKSRLLSDRFSAERPKGSFSTLEIQRTEQGDSAMYLCASSLKMESNTGELFFGEGSRLTVL.